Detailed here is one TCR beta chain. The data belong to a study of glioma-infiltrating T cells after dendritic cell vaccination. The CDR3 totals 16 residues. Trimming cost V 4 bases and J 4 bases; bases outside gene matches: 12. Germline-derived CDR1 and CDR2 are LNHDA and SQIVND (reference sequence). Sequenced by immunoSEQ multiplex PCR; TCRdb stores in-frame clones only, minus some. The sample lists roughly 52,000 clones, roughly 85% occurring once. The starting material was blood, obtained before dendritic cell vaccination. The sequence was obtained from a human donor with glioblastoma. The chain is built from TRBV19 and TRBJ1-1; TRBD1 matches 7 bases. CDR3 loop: CASSTWDRTSGTEAFF. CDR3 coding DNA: TGTGCCAGTAGTACCTGGGACAGAACATCGGGCACTGAAGCTTTCTTT.